Described below is a single T cell receptor (beta chain) sequence and its context. Its antigen is not identified. The record originates from a study of shared clonotypes between healthy human individuals. Background on the study: The study drew on two women and a few men aged 18 to 49 as donors.

The material for each subset, its genomic DNA, was split evenly across several immunoSEQ plates. Profiled with immunoSEQ multiplex PCR; TCRdb holds only in-frame clones, not every one. The sample consists of roughly 1,100,000 clones, roughly 80% of them appearing once. Trimming took off 6 bases at V and 0 bases at J, with 12 bases between the two ends. From germline, CDR1 is MNHNS and CDR2 SASEGT. The CDR3 runs 14 residues. Study-level points and caveats: Represented diversity, genetic and exposure-history alike, was limited by few donors. Generally, estimated richness proved larger in naive subsets than it did in memory subsets.

Input material: memory CD4+ T cells sorted from blood. Subset defined: CD45RA-negative fraction. This rearrangement joins TRBV6-1 to TRBJ2-7; TRBD2 might be the D (5 bases). The receptor comes from a man aged 18 to 30 in good health. CDR3 region: CASSADRDSYEQYF. The CDR3 DNA follows: TGTGCCAGCAGCGCCGACCGGGACTCCTACGAGCAGTACTTC.